This T cell receptor beta chain was profiled in a study of vaccination effects on CD4 cells after COVID-19. CDR3 length: 15 amino acids. V lost 4 bases and J lost 3; bases outside the gene matches: 8. Germline V lookup: CDR1 LNHDA, CDR2 SQIVND (reference sequence). The study, taken as a whole, reports: Small numbers of convalescent patients limited the study. It also lacked early post-infection timepoints. Long after vaccination, the clones induced by infection and by vaccine shrank markedly in size.

Remarks on this clone: The antigen is unknown.

On day 10 of culture, CD4+ T cells were separated out. Testing of the vaccine recipients showed negative nucleocapsid antibodies and no prior SARS-CoV-2 infection. The data were produced by immunoSEQ multiplex PCR, yet TCRdb's version contains in-frame clones alone and is incomplete. The table lists about 74,000 clones, approximately 80% of them singletons. The chain uses TRBV19 and TRBJ1-1, with TRBD1 matching 7 bases. The sequencing here drew on CD4+ T cells from PBMCs cultured without peptide, taken before COVID-19 vaccination. The origin of this receptor is a human donor who received a COVID-19 vaccine. The CDR3 sequence: CASSRSGTADTEAFF. The CDR3 DNA sequence: TGTGCCAGTAGTAGATCCGGGACAGCCGACACTGAAGCTTTCTTT.